This T cell receptor (beta chain) derives from a study of blood T cell repertoires in COVID-19. The wider study: Donors in the United States, Italy and Spain gave samples during acute or convalescent COVID-19. The analysed material was cDNA or gDNA that came from T cells, B-cell-depleted T cells, or PBMCs.

Repertoires were generated with immunoSEQ multiplex PCR, while TCRdb's copy carries only in-frame clones and drops some. Of some 250,000 clones listed, approximately 83% are singletons. This CDR3 is built from 15 residues. V was cut by 3 bases and J by 4 bases, with 12 bases left in between. In germline, CDR1 is MNHNS, CDR2 SASEGT. Participants' own reports of clinical history determined their cohort assignment. The chain has TRBV6-1 and TRBJ2-2; D uncertain. This receptor was obtained from a woman between 50 and 59 years old who had recovered from COVID-19. The sequenced sample was PBMCs or T cells enriched from blood (not recorded which). The DNA of the CDR3 is TGTGCCAGCAGTGATCCGGCCGGGTTCACCGGGGAGCTGTTTTTT. It translates to CASSDPAGFTGELFF.